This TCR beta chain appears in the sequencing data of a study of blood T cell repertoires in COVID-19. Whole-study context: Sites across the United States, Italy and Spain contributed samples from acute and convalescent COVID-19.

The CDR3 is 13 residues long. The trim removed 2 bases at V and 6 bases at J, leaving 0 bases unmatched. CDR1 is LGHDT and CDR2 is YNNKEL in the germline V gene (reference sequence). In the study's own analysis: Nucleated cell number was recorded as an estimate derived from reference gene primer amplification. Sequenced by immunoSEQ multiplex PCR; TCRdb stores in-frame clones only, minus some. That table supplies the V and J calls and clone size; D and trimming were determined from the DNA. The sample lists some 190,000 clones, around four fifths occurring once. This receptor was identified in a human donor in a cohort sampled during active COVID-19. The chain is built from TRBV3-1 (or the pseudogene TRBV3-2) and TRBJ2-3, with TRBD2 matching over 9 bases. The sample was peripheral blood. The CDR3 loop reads CASSQLAGDTQYF. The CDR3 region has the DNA TGTGCCAGCAGCCAACTAGCGGGGGATACGCAGTATTTT.